Here is one T cell receptor (beta chain) with its context. This sample is part of a study of blood T cell repertoires in COVID-19. At the level of the study: Acute-phase and convalescent COVID-19 samples originated in the United States, Italy and Spain.

Germline V gene sequence: CDR1 SGHRS, CDR2 YFSETQ. J gave up 3 bases and V 1 base, and 5 bases lay outside the gene matches. There are 16 residues in the CDR3. The repertoire was sequenced with immunoSEQ multiplex PCR; TCRdb's copy has only in-frame clones and lacks some. This sample carries roughly 300,000 clones, 86% of them seen once, and the ten largest clones take around 1.5%. The chain couples TRBV5-1 to TRBJ2-2, with TRBD1 matching 8 bases. Specimen: peripheral blood. The TCR was taken from a woman aged 45-60 years with acute or convalescent COVID-19. In nucleotides, the CDR3 is TGCGCCAGCAGCTTGTCCAGGGGGCTGGACACCGGGGAGCTGTTTTTT. Its translation: CASSLSRGLDTGELFF.